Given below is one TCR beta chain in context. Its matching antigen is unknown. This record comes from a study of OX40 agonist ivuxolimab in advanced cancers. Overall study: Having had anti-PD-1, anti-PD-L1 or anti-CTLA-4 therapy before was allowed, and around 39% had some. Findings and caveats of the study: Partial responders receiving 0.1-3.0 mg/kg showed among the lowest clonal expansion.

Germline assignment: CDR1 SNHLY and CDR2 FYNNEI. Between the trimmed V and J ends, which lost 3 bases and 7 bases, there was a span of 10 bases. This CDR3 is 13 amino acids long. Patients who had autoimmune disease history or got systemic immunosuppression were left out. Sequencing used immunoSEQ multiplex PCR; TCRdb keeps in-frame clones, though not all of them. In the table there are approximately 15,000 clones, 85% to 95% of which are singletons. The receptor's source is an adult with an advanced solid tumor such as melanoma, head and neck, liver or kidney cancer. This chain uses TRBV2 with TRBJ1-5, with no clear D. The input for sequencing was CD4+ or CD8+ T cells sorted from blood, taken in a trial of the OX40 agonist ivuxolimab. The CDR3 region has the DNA TGTGCCAGCAGTGACGCCCTCGGACAGCCCCAGCATTTT. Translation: CASSDALGQPQHF.